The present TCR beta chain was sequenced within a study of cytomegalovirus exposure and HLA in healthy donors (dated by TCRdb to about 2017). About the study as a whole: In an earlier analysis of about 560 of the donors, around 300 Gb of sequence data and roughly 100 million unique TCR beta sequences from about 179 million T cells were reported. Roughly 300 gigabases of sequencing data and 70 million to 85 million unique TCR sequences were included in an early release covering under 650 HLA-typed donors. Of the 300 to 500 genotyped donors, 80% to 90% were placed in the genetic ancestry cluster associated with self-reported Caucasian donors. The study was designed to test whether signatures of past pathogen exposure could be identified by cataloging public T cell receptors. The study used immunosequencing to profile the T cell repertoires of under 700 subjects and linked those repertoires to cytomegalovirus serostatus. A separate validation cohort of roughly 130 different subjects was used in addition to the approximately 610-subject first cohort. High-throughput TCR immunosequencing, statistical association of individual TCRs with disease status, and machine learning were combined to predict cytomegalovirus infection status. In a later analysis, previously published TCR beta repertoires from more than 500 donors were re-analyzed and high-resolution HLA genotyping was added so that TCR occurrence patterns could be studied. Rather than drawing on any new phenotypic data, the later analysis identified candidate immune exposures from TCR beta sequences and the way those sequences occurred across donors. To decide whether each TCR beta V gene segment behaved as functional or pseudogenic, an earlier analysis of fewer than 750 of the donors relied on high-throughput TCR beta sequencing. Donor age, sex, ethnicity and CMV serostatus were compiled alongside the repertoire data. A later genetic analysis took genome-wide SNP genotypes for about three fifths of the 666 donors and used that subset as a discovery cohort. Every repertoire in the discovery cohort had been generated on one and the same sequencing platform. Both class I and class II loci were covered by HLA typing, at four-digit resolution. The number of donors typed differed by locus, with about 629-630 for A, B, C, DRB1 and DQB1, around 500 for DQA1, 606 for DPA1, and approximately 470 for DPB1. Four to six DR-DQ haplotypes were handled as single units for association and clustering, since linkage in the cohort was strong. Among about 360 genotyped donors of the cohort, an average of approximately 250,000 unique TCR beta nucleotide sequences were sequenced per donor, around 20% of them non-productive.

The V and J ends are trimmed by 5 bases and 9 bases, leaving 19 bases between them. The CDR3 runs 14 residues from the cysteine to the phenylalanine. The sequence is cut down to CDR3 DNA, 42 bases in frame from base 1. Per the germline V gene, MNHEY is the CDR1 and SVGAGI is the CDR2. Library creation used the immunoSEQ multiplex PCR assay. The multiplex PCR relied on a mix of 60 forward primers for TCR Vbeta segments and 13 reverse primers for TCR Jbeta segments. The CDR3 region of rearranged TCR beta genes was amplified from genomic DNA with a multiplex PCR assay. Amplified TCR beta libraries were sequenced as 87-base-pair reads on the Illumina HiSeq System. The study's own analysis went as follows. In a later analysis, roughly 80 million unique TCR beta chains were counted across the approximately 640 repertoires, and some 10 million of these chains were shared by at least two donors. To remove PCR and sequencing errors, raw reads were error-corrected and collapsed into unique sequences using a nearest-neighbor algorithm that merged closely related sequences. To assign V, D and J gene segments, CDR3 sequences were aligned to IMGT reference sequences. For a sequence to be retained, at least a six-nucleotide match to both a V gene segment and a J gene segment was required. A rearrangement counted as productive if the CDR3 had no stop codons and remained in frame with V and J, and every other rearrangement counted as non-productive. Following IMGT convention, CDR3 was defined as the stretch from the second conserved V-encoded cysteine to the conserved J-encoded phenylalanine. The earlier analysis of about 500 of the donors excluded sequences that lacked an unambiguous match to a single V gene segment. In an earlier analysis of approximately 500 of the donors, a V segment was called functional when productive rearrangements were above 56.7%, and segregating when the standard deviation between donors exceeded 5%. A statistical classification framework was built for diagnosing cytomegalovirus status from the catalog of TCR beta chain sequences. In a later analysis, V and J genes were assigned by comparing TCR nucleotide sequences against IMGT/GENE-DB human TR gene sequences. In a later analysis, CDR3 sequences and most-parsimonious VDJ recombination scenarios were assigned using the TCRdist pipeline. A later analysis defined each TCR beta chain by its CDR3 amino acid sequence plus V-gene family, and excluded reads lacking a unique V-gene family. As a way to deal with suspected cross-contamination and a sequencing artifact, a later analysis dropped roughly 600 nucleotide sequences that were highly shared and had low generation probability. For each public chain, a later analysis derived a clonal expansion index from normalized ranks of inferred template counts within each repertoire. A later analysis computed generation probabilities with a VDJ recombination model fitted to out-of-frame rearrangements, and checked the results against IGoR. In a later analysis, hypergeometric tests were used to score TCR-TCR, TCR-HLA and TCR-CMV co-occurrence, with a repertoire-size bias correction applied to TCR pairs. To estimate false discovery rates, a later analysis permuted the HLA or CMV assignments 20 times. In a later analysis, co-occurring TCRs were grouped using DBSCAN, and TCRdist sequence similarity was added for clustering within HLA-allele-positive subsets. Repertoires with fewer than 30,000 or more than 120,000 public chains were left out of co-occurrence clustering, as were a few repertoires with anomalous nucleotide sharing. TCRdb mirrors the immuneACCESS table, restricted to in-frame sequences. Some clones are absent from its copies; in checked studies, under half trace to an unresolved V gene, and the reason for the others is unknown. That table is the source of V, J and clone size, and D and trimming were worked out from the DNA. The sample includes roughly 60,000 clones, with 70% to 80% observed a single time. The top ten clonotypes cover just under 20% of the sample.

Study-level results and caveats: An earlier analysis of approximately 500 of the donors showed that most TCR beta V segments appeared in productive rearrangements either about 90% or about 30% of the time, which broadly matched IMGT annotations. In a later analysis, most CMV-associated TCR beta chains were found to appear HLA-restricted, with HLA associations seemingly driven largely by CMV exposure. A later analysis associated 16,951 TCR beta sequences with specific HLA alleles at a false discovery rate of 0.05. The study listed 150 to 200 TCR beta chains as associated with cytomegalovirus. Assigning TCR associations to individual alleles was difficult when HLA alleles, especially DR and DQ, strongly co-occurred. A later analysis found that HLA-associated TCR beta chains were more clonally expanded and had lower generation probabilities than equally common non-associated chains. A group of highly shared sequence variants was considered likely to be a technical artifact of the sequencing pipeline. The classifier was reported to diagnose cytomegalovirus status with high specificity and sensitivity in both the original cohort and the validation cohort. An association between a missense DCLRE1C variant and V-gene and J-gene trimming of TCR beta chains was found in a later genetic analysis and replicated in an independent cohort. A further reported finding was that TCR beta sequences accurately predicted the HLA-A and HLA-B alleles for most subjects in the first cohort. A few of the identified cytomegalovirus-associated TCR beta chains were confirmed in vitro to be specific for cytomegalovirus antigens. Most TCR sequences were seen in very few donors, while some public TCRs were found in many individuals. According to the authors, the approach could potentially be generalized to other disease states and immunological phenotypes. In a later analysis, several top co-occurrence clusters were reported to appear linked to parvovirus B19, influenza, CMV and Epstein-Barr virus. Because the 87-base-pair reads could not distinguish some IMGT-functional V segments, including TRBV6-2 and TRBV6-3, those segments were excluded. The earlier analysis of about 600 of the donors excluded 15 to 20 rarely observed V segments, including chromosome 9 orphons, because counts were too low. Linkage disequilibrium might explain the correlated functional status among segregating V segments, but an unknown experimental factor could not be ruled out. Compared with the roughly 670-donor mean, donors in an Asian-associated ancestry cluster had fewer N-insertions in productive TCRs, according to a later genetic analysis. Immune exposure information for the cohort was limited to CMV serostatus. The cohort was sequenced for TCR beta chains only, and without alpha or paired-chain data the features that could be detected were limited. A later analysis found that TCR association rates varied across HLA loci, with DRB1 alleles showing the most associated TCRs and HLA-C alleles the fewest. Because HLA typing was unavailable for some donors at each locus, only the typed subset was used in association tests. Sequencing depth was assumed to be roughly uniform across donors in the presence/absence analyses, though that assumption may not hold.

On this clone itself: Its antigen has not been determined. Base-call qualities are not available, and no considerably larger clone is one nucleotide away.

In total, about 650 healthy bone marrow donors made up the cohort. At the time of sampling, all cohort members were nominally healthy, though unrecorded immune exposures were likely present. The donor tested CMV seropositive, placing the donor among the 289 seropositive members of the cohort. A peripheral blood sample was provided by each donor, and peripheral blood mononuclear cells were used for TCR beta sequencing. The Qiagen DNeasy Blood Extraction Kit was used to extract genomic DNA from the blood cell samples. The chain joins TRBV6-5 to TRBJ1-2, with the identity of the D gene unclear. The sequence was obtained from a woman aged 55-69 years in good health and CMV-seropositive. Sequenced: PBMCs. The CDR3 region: CASSATEKPGSYTF. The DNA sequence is TGTGCCAGCAGTGCCACCGAGAAGCCGGGAAGCTACACCTTC.